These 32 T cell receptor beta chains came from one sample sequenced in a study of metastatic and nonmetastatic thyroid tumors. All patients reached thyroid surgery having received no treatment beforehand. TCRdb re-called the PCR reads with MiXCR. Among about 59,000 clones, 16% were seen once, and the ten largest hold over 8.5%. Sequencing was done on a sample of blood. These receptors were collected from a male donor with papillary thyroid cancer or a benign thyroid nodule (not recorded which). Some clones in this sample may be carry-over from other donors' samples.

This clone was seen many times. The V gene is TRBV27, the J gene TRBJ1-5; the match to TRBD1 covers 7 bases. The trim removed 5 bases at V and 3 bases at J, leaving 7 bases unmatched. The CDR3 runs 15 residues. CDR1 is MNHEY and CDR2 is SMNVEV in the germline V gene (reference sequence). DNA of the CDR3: TGTGCCAGCAGTCCGCTAGGGACAGACAATCAGCCCCAGCATTTT. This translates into CASSPLGTDNQPQHF.

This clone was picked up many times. CDR3 protein: CASSSYPSSNQPQHF. The CDR3 coding sequence is TGTGCCAGCAGCTCATATCCCTCTAGCAATCAGCCCCAGCATTTT. The rearrangement links TRBV7-8 to TRBJ1-5; D remains ambiguous. In germline, CDR1 is SGHVS, CDR2 FQNEAQ. CDR3 length: 15 residues. Trimming removed 4 bases from V and 0 bases from J, with 10 bases in between.

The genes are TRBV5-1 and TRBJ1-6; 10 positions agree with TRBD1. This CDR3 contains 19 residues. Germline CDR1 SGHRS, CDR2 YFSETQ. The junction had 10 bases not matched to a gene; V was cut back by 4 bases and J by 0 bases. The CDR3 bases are TGCGCCAGCAGCGCCTACGGGACAGGGGATAGCTCCTATAATTCACCCCTCCACTTT. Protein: CASSAYGTGDSSYNSPLHF.

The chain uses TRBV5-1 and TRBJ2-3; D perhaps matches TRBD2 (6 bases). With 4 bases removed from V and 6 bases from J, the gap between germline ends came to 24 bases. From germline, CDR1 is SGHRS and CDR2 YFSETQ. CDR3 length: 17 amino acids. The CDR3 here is CASSGGLRNKGWDTQYF. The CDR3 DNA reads TGCGCCAGCAGCGGGGGACTCCGAAATAAGGGGTGGGATACGCAGTATTTT. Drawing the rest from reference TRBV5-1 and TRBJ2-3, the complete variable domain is KAGVTQTPRYLIKTRGQQVTLSCSPISGHRSVSWYQQTPGQGLQFLFEYFSETQRNKGNFPGRFSGRQFSNSRSEMNVSTLELGDSALYLCASSGGLRNKGWDTQYFGPGTRLTVL.

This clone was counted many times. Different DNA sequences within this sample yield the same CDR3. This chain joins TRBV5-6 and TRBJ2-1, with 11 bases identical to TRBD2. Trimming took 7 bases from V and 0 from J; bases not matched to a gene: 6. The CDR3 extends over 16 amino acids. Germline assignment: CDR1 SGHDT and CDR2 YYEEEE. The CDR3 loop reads CASRALAGGSYNEQFF. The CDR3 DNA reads TGTGCCAGCCGAGCCCTAGCGGGGGGCTCCTACAATGAGCAGTTCTTC.

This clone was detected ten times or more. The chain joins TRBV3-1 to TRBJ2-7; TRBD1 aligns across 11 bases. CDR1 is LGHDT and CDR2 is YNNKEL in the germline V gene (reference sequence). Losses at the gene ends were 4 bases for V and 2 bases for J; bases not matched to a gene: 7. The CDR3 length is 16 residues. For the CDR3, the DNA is TGTGCCAGCAGCCCGGAACCGGGACAGGGGGCCTACGAGCAGTACTTC. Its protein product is CASSPEPGQGAYEQYF.

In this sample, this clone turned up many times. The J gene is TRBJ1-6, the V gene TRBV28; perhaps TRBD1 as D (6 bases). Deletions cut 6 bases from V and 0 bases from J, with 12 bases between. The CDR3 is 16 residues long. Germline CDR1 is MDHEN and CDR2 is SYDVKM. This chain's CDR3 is CASRPGQSSYNSPLHF. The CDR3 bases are TGTGCCAGCAGGCCGGGACAAAGCTCCTATAATTCACCCCTCCACTTT.

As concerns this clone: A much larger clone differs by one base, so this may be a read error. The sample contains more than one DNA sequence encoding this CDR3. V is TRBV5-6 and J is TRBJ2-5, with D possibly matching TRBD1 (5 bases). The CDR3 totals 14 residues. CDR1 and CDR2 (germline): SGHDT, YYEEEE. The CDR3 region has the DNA TGTGCCAGCAGCTTGGTTCAGGGTCAAGAGACACAGTACTTC. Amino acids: CASSLVQGQETQYF.

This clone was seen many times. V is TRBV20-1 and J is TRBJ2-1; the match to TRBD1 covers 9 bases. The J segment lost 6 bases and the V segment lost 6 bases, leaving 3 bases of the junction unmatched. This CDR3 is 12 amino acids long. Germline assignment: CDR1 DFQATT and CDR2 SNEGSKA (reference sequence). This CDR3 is CSAPDRGNEQFF. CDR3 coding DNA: TGCAGTGCCCCGGACAGGGGCAATGAGCAGTTCTTC.

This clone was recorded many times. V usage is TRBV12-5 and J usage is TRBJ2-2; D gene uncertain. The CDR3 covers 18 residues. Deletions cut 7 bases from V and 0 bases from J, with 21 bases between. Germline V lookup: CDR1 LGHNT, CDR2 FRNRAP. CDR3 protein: CASAADQWGSTNTGELFF. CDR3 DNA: TGTGCTAGTGCCGCAGATCAATGGGGTAGCACGAACACCGGGGAGCTGTTTTTT.

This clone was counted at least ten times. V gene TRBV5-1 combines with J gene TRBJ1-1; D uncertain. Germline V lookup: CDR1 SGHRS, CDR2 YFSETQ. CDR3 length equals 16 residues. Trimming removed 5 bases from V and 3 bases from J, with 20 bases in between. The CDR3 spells CASRSRLPTEDTEAFF. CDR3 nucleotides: TGCGCCAGCAGATCTAGGCTACCCACGGAGGACACTGAAGCTTTCTTT.

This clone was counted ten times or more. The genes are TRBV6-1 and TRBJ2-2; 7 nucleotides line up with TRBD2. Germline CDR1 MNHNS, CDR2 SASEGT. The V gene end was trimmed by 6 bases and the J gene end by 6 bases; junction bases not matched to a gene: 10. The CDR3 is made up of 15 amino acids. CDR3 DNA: TGTGCCAGCAGCTCCGGGCAGGGAGGGTCCGGGGAGCTGTTTTTT. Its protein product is CASSSGQGGSGELFF.

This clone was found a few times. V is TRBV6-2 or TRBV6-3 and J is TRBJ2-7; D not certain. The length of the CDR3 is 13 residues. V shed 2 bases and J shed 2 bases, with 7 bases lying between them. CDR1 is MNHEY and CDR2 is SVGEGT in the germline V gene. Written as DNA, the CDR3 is TGTGCCAGCAGTTACAGCCAGACCTACGAGCAGTACTTC. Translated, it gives CASSYSQTYEQYF.

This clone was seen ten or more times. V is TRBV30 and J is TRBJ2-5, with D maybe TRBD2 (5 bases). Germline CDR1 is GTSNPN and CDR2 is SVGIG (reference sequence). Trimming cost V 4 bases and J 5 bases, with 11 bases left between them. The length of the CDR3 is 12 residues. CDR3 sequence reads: CAWMDLAETQYF. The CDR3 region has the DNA TGTGCCTGGATGGACTTAGCGGAGACCCAGTACTTC.

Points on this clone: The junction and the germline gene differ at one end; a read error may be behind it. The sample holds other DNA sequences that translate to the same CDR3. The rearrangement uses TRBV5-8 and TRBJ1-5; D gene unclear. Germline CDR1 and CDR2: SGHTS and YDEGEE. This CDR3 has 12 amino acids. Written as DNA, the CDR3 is TGTGCCGGCAGCCTGCACAATCAGCCCCAGCATTTT. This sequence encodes CAGSLHNQPQHF.

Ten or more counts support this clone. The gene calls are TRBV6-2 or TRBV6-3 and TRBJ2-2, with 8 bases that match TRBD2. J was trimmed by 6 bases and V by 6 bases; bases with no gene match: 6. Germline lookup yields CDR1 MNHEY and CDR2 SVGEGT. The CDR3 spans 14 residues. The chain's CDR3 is CASSPSTSAGELFF. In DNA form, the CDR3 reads TGTGCCAGCAGCCCTTCGACTAGCGCCGGGGAGCTGTTTTTT.

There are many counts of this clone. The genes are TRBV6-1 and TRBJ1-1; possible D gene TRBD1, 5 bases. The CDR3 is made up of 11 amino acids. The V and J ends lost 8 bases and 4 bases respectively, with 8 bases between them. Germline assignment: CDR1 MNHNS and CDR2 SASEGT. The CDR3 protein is CASQRGTEAFF. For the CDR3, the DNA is TGTGCCAGCCAAAGGGGCACTGAAGCTTTCTTT.

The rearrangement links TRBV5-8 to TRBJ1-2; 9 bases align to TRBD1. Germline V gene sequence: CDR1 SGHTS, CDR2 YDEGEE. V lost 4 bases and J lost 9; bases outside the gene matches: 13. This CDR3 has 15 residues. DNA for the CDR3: TGTGCCAGCAGCATAGGGACAGGGTTATCATATTGCTACACCTTC. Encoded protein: CASSIGTGLSYCYTF.

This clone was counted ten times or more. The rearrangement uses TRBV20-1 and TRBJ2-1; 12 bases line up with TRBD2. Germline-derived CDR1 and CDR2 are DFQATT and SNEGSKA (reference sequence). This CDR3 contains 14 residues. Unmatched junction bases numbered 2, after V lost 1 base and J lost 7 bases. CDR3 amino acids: CSARGLAGANEQFF. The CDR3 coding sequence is TGCAGTGCTAGAGGACTAGCGGGGGCAAATGAGCAGTTCTTC.

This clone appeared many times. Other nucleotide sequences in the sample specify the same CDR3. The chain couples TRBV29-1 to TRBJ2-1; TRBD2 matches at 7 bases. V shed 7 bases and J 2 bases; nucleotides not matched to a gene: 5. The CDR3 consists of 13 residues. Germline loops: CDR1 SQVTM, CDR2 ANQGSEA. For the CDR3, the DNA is TGCAGCGCGTCCGGGACTACCTACAATGAGCAGTTCTTC. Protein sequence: CSASGTTYNEQFF.

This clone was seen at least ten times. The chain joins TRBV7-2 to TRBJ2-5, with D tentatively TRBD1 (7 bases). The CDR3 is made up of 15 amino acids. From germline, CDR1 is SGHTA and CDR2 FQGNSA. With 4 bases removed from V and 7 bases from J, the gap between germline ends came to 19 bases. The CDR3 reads CASSSPTGREGTQYF. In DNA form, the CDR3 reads TGTGCCAGCAGCTCCCCGACAGGGCGGGAAGGGACCCAGTACTTC.

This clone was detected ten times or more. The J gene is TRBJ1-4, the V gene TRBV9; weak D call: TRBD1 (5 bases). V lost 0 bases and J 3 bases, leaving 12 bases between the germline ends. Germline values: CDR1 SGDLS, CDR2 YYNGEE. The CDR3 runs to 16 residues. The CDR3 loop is CASSVGGVGANEKLFF. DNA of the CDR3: TGTGCCAGCAGCGTAGGAGGGGTCGGGGCTAATGAAAAACTGTTTTTT.

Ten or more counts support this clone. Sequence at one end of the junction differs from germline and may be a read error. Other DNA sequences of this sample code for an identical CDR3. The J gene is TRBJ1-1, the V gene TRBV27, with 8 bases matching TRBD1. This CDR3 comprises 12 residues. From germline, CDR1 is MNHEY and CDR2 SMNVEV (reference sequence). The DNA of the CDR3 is TGTGCCGGCAGGACAGGGTCCACTGAAGCTTTCTTT. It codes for CAGRTGSTEAFF.

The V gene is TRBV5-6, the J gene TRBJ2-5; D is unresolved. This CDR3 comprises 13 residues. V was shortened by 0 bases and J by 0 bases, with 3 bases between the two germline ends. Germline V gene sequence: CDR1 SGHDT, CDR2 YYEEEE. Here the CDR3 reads CASSLADQETQYF. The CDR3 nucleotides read TGTGCCAGCAGCTTGGCCGACCAAGAGACCCAGTACTTC.

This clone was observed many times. The chain's CDR3 is CASSLWAGGNNEQFF. The CDR3 nucleotides read TGTGCCAGCAGTTTATGGGCGGGGGGCAACAATGAGCAGTTCTTC. This rearrangement joins TRBV28 to TRBJ2-1; 8 bases map to TRBD2. This CDR3 region has 15 residues. V lost 0 bases to trimming and J lost 5 bases; unmatched junction nucleotides: 3. CDR1 MDHEN and CDR2 SYDVKM come from the germline V gene. Using reference TRBV28 and TRBJ2-1 for the parts outside the CDR3, the full variable domain is DVKVTQSSRYLVKRTGEKVFLECVQDMDHENMFWYRQDPGLGLRLIYFSYDVKMKEKGDIPEGYSVSREKKERFSLILESASTNQTSMYLCASSLWAGGNNEQFFGPGTRLTVL.

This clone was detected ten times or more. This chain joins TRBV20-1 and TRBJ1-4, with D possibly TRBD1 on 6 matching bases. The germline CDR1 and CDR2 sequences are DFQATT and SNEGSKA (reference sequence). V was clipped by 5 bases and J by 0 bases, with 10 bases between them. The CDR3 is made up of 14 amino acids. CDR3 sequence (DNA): TGCAGTGCTGAAGGGGGTGCAACTAATGAAAAACTGTTTTTT. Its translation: CSAEGGATNEKLFF.

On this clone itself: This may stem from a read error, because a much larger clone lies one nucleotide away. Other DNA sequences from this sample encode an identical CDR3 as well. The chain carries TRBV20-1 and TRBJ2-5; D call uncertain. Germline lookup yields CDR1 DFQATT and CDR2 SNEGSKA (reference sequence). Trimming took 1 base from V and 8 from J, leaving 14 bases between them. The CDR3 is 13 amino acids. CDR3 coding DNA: TGCAGTGCTAGAGGGGTGGGTGTCGGTACCCAGTACTTC. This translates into CSARGVGVGTQYF.

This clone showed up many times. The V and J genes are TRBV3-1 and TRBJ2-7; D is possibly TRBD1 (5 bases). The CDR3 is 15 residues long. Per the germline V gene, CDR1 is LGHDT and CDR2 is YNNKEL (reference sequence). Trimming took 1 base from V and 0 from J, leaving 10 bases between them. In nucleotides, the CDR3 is TGTGCCAGCAGCCAAGTTTCGGACATCTCCTACGAGCAGTACTTC. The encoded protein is CASSQVSDISYEQYF.

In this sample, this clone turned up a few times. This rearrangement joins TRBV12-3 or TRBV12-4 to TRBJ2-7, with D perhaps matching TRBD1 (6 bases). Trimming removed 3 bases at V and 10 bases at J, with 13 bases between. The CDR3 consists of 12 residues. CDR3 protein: CASSFQGLDQYF. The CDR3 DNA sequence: TGTGCCAGCAGTTTTCAGGGGTTGGATCAGTACTTC.

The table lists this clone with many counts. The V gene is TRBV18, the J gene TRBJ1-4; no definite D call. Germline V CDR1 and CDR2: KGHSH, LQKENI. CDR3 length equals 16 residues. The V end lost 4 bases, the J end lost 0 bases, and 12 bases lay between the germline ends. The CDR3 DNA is TGTGCCAGCTCACTCTGGATGGTTGCAACTAATGAAAAACTGTTTTTT. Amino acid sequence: CASSLWMVATNEKLFF.

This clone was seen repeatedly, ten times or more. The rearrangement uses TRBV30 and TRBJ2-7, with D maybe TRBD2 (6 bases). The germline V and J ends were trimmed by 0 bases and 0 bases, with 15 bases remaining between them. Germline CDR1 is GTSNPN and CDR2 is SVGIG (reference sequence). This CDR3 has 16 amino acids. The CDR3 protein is CAWSVLVGRSSYEQYV. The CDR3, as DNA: TGTGCCTGGAGTGTACTGGTAGGGAGGAGCTCCTACGAGCAGTACGTC.

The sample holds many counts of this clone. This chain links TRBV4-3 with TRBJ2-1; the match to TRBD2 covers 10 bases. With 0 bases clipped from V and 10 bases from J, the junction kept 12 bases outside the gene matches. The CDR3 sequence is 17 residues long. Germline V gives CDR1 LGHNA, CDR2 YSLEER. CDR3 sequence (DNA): TGCGCCAGCAGCCAAGAATCGAGGACTAGCGGTTTCAGGGAGCAGTTCTTC. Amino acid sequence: CASSQESRTSGFREQFF.